This TCR beta chain was documented in a study of blood T cell repertoires in COVID-19. Study background: The study drew acute and convalescent COVID-19 samples from the United States, Italy and Spain.

CDR3 length: 15 amino acids. CDR1 is SGHVS, CDR2 FQNEAQ, per germline. J lost 1 base, V lost 4 bases, and 3 bases had no gene match. In the original analysis: Estimates of nucleated cell counts were drawn from the amplification of reference gene primers. Generated by immunoSEQ multiplex PCR, the TCRdb table keeps only in-frame clones and is missing some. From that table come the V and J calls and clone size; the DNA was used to work out D and trimming. The table has about 270,000 clones, approximately 81% seen once; the top ten hold less than 3%. This chain connects TRBV7-8 to TRBJ2-3; 9 positions agree with TRBD2. The sample comprised peripheral blood. The receptor was isolated from a woman aged 60-75 years with active or convalescent COVID-19. In nucleotides, the CDR3 is TGTGCCAGCAGCTCGACTAGCGGAGGCACAGATACGCAGTATTTT. Its translation: CASSSTSGGTDTQYF. The whole variable domain, remainder taken from reference TRBV7-8 and TRBJ2-3, is GAGVSQSPRYKVAKRGQDVALRCDPISGHVSLFWYQQALGQGPEFLTYFQNEAQLDKSGLPSDRFFAERPEGSVSTLKIQRTQQEDSAVYLCASSSTSGGTDTQYFGPGTRLTVL.